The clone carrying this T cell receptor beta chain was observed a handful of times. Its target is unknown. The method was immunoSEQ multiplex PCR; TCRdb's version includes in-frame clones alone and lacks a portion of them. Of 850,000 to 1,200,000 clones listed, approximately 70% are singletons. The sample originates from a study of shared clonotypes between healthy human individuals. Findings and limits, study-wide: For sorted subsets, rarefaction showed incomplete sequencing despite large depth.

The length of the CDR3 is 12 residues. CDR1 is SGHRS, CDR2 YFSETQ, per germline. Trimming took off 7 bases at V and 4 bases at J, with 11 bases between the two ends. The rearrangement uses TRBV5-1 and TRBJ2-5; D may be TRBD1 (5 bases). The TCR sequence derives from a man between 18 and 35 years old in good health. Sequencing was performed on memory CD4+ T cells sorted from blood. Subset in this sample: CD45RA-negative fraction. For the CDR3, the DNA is TGCGCCAGCGCGACAGTACGAGAGACCCAGTACTTC. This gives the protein CASATVRETQYF. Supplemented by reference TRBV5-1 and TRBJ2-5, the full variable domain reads KAGVTQTPRYLIKTRGQQVTLSCSPISGHRSVSWYQQTPGQGLQFLFEYFSETQRNKGNFPGRFSGRQFSNSRSEMNVSTLELGDSALYLCASATVRETQYFGPGTRLLVL.